The 28 T cell receptor beta chains listed next were all sequenced from one sample in a study of T cell responses to AZD1222 COVID-19 vaccine. Method: immunoSEQ multiplex PCR; TCRdb's copy keeps in-frame clones and lacks some. The table records about 110,000 clones, around 90% of them present only once. Sample: peripheral blood, taken on day 0 of AZD1222 vaccination. These receptors were collected from an adult in good health.

This chain uses TRBV24-1 with TRBJ2-3; D might be TRBD1 or TRBD2, each matching 5 bases. The CDR3 covers 16 residues. Trimming took 9 bases from V and 0 from J, leaving 18 bases between them. From germline, CDR1 is KGHDR and CDR2 SFDVKD. CDR3 in amino acids: CATSHRDGFSTDTQYF. CDR3 nucleotides: TGTGCCACCTCCCACCGGGACGGGTTTAGCACAGATACGCAGTATTTT.

The genes are TRBV15 and TRBJ1-1; D may be TRBD1 (5 bases). With 5 bases removed from V and 2 bases from J, the gap between germline ends came to 15 bases. Germline assignment: CDR1 LNHNV and CDR2 YYDKDF (reference sequence). The CDR3 runs to 15 residues. The CDR3: CATSVQGEGNTEAFF. DNA for the CDR3: TGTGCCACCAGCGTCCAGGGTGAGGGAAACACTGAAGCTTTCTTT. Together with reference TRBV15 and TRBJ1-1, the CDR3 gives the full variable domain: DAMVIQNPRYQVTQFGKPVTLSCSQTLNHNVMYWYQQKSSQAPKLLFHYYDKDFNNEADTPDNFQSRRPNTSFCFLDIRSPGLGDTAMYLCATSVQGEGNTEAFFGQGTRLTVV.

J is TRBJ1-2 and V is TRBV5-4; D is possibly TRBD1 (5 bases). The V and J ends lost 1 base and 4 bases respectively, with 11 bases between them. The CDR3 covers 14 residues. The germline gives CDR1 SGHNT, CDR2 YYREEE (reference sequence). The CDR3 reads CASSLWGSGYGYTF. CDR3 DNA: TGTGCCAGCAGCTTGTGGGGCAGCGGCTATGGCTACACCTTC.

The chain carries TRBV19 and TRBJ1-5; D is unclear. Trimming removed 1 base at V and 9 bases at J, with 10 bases between. The CDR3 consists of 13 residues. Germline lookup yields CDR1 LNHDA and CDR2 SQIVND (reference sequence). CDR3 residues: CASSIGYEMPQHF. DNA for the CDR3: TGTGCCAGTAGTATAGGGTACGAGATGCCCCAGCATTTT.

This clone was found a few times. The chain employs TRBV6-5 and TRBJ2-1; no firm D call. The CDR3 covers 13 residues. From germline, CDR1 is MNHEY and CDR2 SVGAGI. The ends were cut back, 6 bases at V and 0 bases at J, with 6 bases in the middle. In DNA, the CDR3 is TGTGCCAGCAGCCCAAGCTCCTACAATGAGCAGTTCTTC. This gives the protein CASSPSSYNEQFF.

This clone was seen just once. The rearrangement joins TRBV29-1 to TRBJ1-4; D gene unclear. V was clipped by 5 bases and J by 7 bases, with 8 bases between them. Germline V gene sequence: CDR1 SQVTM, CDR2 ANQGSEA. The CDR3 is 11 residues long. DNA of the CDR3: TGCAGCGTTAGGGTTGGTGAAAAACTGTTTTTT. This sequence encodes CSVRVGEKLFF.

This chain connects TRBV7-9 to TRBJ1-3, with D possibly being TRBD1 (5 bases). The V gene's germline CDR1 is SEHNR and CDR2 FQNEAQ (reference sequence). Trimming removed 5 bases at V and 2 bases at J, with 16 bases between. This CDR3 has 16 residues. The DNA for the CDR3 is TGTGCCAGCAGCCGAACCCTACAGGCAACTGGAAACACCATATATTTT. It codes for CASSRTLQATGNTIYF. Variable domain in full (rest from reference TRBV7-9 and TRBJ1-3): DTGVSQNPRHKITKRGQNVTFRCDPISEHNRLYWYRQTLGQGPEFLTYFQNEAQLEKSRLLSDRFSAERPKGSFSTLEIQRTEQGDSAMYLCASSRTLQATGNTIYFGEGSWLTVV.

This clone came up once. The chain uses TRBV11-3 and TRBJ2-1; 13 nucleotides line up with TRBD2. This CDR3 region has 20 residues. CDR1 and CDR2 from the germline V gene are SGHNT and YENEEA. V lost 5 bases, J lost 0 bases, and 13 bases stayed unmatched. CDR3 DNA sequence: TGTGCCAGCAGCACACGCCGGGGGACTAGCGGGAAGAGCTCCTACAATGAGCAGTTCTTC. Its protein product is CASSTRRGTSGKSSYNEQFF.

The chain joins TRBV5-1 to TRBJ2-1, with 9 bases that match TRBD2. This CDR3 comprises 18 residues. CDR1 is SGHRS, CDR2 YFSETQ, per germline. J gave up 0 bases and V 1 base, and 8 bases lay outside the gene matches. As DNA, the CDR3 is TGCGCCAGCAGCTTGCACCTAGCGGGGAGCGACTCCTACAATGAGCAGTTCTTC. It yields the protein CASSLHLAGSDSYNEQFF.

This clone has a single count. This chain joins TRBV30 and TRBJ1-4, with D maybe TRBD1 (5 bases). V lost 0 bases and J 8 bases, leaving 22 bases between the germline ends. The V gene's germline CDR1 is GTSNPN and CDR2 SVGIG (reference sequence). The CDR3 contains 17 residues. The CDR3 is CAWSVIGLDRGGEKLFF. CDR3 sequence (DNA): TGTGCCTGGAGTGTAATAGGCCTGGACCGGGGCGGGGAAAAACTGTTTTTT.

The chain carries TRBV2 and TRBJ1-1; D uncertain. V was pared by 4 bases and J by 1 base, with 7 bases between. Germline values: CDR1 SNHLY, CDR2 FYNNEI. CDR3 length: 13 residues. The CDR3 here is CASSAFSNTEAFF. The CDR3 DNA is TGTGCCAGCAGTGCTTTTTCGAACACTGAAGCTTTCTTT.

This chain connects TRBV30 to TRBJ2-1; D tentatively fits TRBD1 or TRBD2 (5 bases each). V lost 5 bases and J 4 bases, leaving 12 bases between the germline ends. The CDR3 runs 13 residues. Looked up from germline, CDR1 is GTSNPN and CDR2 is SVGIG (reference sequence). The CDR3 is CAWGGRMYNEQFF. The CDR3 nucleotides are TGTGCCTGGGGGGGACGGATGTACAATGAGCAGTTCTTC.

V is TRBV6-1 and J is TRBJ1-2; possibly TRBD1 for D (5 bases). The CDR3 totals 15 residues. Trimming shortened V by 3 bases and J by 4 bases, and 15 bases separated the two germline ends. Germline lookup yields CDR1 MNHNS and CDR2 SASEGT. The CDR3 loop is CASSDPRGTAYGYTF. The CDR3 DNA reads TGTGCCAGCAGTGACCCCCGCGGGACGGCCTATGGCTACACCTTC.

The chain has TRBV10-2 and TRBJ1-5; D might be TRBD1 (6 bases). CDR1 and CDR2 (germline): WSHSY, SAAADI. The CDR3 consists of 14 residues. V was clipped by 4 bases and J by 3 bases, with 10 bases between them. The DNA of the CDR3 is TGCGCCAGCAGTGTAGGACAGAACAATCAGCCCCAGCATTTT. Amino acids: CASSVGQNNQPQHF.

V and J are TRBV7-8 and TRBJ2-1; D is possibly TRBD2 (6 bases). The CDR3 runs to 16 residues. The germline V gene encodes CDR1 SGHVS and CDR2 FQNEAQ. V was cut by 1 base and J by 6 bases, with 16 bases left in between. CDR3 amino acids: CASSLEWGPGGNEQFF. DNA of the CDR3: TGTGCCAGCAGCTTAGAGTGGGGCCCCGGGGGCAATGAGCAGTTCTTC.

The J gene is TRBJ1-5, the V gene TRBV7-9; D gene uncertain. The CDR3 spans 13 residues. Germline V gene data show CDR1 as SEHNR and CDR2 as FQNEAQ (reference sequence). Between the trimmed V and J ends, which lost 5 bases and 6 bases, there was a span of 11 bases. CDR3 residues: CASSVRLGQPQHF. The CDR3 DNA follows: TGTGCCAGCAGCGTACGATTGGGTCAGCCCCAGCATTTT.

The rearrangement joins TRBV5-5 to TRBJ2-1, with TRBD2 matching over 7 bases. V was pared by 7 bases and J by 8 bases, with 21 bases of the junction left unmatched. From germline, CDR1 is SGHKS and CDR2 YYEKEE (reference sequence). The CDR3 sequence is 17 residues long. In DNA, the CDR3 is TGTGCCAGCCCCCCCGTGGGGGGGAGGTCAGGGTCGGATGAGCAGTTCTTC. Translated, it gives CASPPVGGRSGSDEQFF.

This sequence joins TRBV9 and TRBJ2-3; 12 bases line up with TRBD2. The germline CDR1 and CDR2 sequences are SGDLS and YYNGEE. CDR3 size: 16 residues. Trimming cost V 0 bases and J 4 bases; bases outside gene matches: 3. Written as DNA, the CDR3 is TGTGCCAGCAGCGTAGGACTAGCGGGAGTCTCAGATACGCAGTATTTT. Protein product: CASSVGLAGVSDTQYF.

This sequence joins TRBV7-9 and TRBJ1-1; D is unresolved. Germline values: CDR1 SEHNR, CDR2 FQNEAQ (reference sequence). The V end lost 3 bases, the J end lost 1 base, and 6 bases lay between the germline ends. This CDR3 region has 13 residues. The CDR3 here is CASSFPRNTEAFF. CDR3 DNA: TGTGCCAGCAGCTTCCCCCGGAACACTGAAGCTTTCTTT. Filled out from reference TRBV7-9 and TRBJ1-1, the complete variable domain reads DTGVSQNPRHKITKRGQNVTFRCDPISEHNRLYWYRQTLGQGPEFLTYFQNEAQLEKSRLLSDRFSAERPKGSFSTLEIQRTEQGDSAMYLCASSFPRNTEAFFGQGTRLTVV.

The chain uses TRBV2 and TRBJ1-4, with D possibly being TRBD1 (5 bases). Germline assignment: CDR1 SNHLY and CDR2 FYNNEI. The CDR3 consists of 15 residues. V was trimmed by 8 bases and J by 5 bases, leaving 18 bases between them. CDR3 sequence: CASSPLGGRNEKLFF. The CDR3 DNA follows: TGTGCCAGCTCGCCCCTGGGGGGGAGGAATGAAAAACTGTTTTTT. Combining the CDR3 with reference TRBV2 and TRBJ1-4 gives the whole variable domain EPEVTQTPSHQVTQMGQEVILRCVPISNHLYFYWYRQILGQKVEFLVSFYNNEISEKSEIFDDQFSVERPDGSNFTLKIRSTKLEDSAMYFCASSPLGGRNEKLFFGSGTQLSVL.

This rearrangement joins TRBV6-1 to TRBJ2-5; weak D call: TRBD2 (5 bases). The V end was cut by 3 bases, the J end by 1 base, with 15 bases between. CDR3 length: 16 amino acids. Germline values: CDR1 MNHNS, CDR2 SASEGT. In DNA form, the CDR3 reads TGTGCCAGCAGTGAGGTCCGGGCGAGGGTCCAAGAGACCCAGTACTTC. Its protein is CASSEVRARVQETQYF.

The J gene is TRBJ1-5, the V gene TRBV6-1, with 7 positions matching TRBD1. This CDR3 contains 16 residues. J was trimmed by 5 bases and V by 0 bases; bases with no gene match: 7. Germline CDR1 reads MNHNS; CDR2 reads SASEGT. The CDR3 DNA reads TGTGCCAGCAGTGAAGCTGCCGGGACAGCCCATCAGCCCCAGCATTTT. It specifies CASSEAAGTAHQPQHF.

This sequence joins TRBV5-8 and TRBJ1-1; D gene ambiguous. This CDR3 comprises 14 residues. The V end was cut by 4 bases, the J end by 0 bases, with 10 bases between. Germline values: CDR1 SGHTS, CDR2 YDEGEE. For the CDR3, the DNA is TGTGCCAGCAGCAGCCCGGGTCTGAACACTGAAGCTTTCTTT. It yields the protein CASSSPGLNTEAFF. Looking up the rest from reference TRBV5-8 and TRBJ1-1 gives the full variable domain: EAGVTQSPTHLIKTRGQQATLRCSPISGHTSVYWYQQALGLGLQFLLWYDEGEERNRGNFPPRFSGRQFPNYSSELNVNALELEDSALYLCASSSPGLNTEAFFGQGTRLTVV.

The chain couples TRBV18 to TRBJ1-1; no firm D call. Trimming left V 4 bases short and J 0 bases short, with 9 bases between. The germline gives CDR1 KGHSH, CDR2 LQKENI. The CDR3 length is 14 residues. DNA for the CDR3: TGTGCCAGCTCACAGGCGACCTTGAACACTGAAGCTTTCTTT. It specifies CASSQATLNTEAFF.

The table lists this clone with a count of one. This chain connects TRBV3-1 (or the pseudogene TRBV3-2) to TRBJ1-2, with D possibly being TRBD1 (5 bases). This CDR3 has 12 amino acids. Germline values: CDR1 LGHDT, CDR2 YNNKEL (reference sequence). Trimming removed 3 bases at V and 8 bases at J, with 10 bases between. DNA for the CDR3: TGTGCCAGCAGCCACCGGGACGGCGGCTACACCTTC. Translating gives CASSHRDGGYTF.

The CDR3 protein is CVRRSDGALNTEAFF. The CDR3 region has the DNA TGTGTCAGAAGGTCCGACGGAGCCTTGAACACTGAAGCTTTCTTT. The rearrangement uses TRBV7-5 and TRBJ1-1. TRBV7-5 is shown as a pseudogene. CDR3 length equals 15 residues.

V and J are TRBV19 and TRBJ2-1; D is perhaps TRBD1 (5 bases). V lost 6 bases to trimming and J lost 3 bases, with 15 bases between them. Germline V CDR1 and CDR2: LNHDA, SQIVND (reference sequence). This CDR3 is built from 15 residues. The CDR3 protein is CASRTRGSYYNEQFF. In nucleotides, the CDR3 is TGTGCCAGTAGGACAAGGGGCTCCTACTACAATGAGCAGTTCTTC.

The chain combines TRBV9 with TRBJ1-1; maybe TRBD1 (5 bases). Germline V gene sequence: CDR1 SGDLS, CDR2 YYNGEE. The CDR3 has 15 residues. Trimming pared 3 bases from V and 7 bases from J, leaving 19 bases between. CDR3 loop: CASSAGVGGDLEAFF. The CDR3 DNA sequence: TGTGCCAGCAGCGCGGGGGTTGGAGGAGACCTTGAAGCTTTCTTT.